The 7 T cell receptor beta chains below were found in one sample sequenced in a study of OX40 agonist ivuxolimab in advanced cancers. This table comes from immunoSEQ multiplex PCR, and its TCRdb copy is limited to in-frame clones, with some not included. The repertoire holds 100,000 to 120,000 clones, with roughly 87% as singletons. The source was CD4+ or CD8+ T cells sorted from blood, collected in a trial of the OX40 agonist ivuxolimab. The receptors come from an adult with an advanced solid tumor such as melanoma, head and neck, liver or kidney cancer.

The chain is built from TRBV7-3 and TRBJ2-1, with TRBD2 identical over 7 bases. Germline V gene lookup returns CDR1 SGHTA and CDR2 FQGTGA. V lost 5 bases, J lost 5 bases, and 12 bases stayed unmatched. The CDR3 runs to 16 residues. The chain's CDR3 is CASSPPTGGPNNEQFF. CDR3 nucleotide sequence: TGTGCCAGCAGCCCCCCCACGGGGGGACCTAACAATGAGCAGTTCTTC.

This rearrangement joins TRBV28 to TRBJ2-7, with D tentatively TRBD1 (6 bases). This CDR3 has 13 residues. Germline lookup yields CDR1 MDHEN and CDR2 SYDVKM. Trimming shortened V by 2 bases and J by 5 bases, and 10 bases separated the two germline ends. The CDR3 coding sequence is TGTGCCAGCAGTTTACAGGGGACCCACGAGCAGTACTTC. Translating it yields CASSLQGTHEQYF.

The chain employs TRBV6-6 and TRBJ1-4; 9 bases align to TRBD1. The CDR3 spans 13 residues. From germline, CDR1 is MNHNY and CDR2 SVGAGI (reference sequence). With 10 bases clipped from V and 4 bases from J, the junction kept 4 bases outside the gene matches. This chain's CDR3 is CATEGQGNEKLFF. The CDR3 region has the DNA TGTGCCACCGAGGGACAGGGTAATGAAAAACTGTTTTTT.

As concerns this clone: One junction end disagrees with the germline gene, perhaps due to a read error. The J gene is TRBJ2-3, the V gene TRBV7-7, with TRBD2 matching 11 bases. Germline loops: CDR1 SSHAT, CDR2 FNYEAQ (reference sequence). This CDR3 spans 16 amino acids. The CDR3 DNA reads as TGTGCTAGCAGCTCTGAACTAGCGGGAGAAGCAGATACGCAGTATTTT. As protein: CASSSELAGEADTQYF.

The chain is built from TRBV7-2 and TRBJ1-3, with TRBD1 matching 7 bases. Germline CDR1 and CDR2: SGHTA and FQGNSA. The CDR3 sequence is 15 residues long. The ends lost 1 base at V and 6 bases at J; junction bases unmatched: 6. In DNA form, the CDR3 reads TGTGCCAGCAGCTTAGAACAGGGGCTTAAAAACACCATATATTTT. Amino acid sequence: CASSLEQGLKNTIYF. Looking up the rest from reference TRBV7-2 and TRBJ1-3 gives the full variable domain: GAGVSQSPSNKVTEKGKDVELRCDPISGHTALYWYRQSLGQGLEFLIYFQGNSAPDKSGLPSDRFSAERTGGSVSTLTIQRTQQEDSAVYLCASSLEQGLKNTIYFGEGSWLTVV.

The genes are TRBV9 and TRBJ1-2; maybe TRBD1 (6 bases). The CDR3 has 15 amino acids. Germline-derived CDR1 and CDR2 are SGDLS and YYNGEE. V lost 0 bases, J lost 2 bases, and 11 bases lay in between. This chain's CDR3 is CASSVGWGANYGYTF. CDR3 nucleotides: TGTGCCAGCAGCGTAGGATGGGGGGCGAACTATGGCTACACCTTC.

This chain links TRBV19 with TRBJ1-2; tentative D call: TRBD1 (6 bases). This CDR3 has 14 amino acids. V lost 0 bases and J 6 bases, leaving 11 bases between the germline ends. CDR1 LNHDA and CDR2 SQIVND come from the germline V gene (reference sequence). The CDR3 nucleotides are TGTGCCAGTAGTATAGATCGGGGGCAAGATGGCTACACCTTC. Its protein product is CASSIDRGQDGYTF.